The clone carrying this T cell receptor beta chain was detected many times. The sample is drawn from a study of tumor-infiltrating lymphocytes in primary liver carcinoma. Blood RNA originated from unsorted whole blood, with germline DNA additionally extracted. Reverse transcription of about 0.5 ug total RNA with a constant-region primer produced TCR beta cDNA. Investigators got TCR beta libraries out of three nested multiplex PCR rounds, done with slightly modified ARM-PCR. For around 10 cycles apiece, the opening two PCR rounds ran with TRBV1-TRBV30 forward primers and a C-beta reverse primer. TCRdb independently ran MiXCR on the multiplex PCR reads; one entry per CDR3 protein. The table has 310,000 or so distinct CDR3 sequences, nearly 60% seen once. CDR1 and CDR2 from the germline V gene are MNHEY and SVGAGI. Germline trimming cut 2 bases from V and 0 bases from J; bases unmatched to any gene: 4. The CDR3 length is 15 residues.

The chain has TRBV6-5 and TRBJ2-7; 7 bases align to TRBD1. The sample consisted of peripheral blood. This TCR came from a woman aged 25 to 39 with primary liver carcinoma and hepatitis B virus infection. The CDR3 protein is CASSYAAGGSYEQYF. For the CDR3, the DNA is TGTGCCAGCAGTTACGCGGCAGGGGGCTCCTACGAGCAGTACTTC.